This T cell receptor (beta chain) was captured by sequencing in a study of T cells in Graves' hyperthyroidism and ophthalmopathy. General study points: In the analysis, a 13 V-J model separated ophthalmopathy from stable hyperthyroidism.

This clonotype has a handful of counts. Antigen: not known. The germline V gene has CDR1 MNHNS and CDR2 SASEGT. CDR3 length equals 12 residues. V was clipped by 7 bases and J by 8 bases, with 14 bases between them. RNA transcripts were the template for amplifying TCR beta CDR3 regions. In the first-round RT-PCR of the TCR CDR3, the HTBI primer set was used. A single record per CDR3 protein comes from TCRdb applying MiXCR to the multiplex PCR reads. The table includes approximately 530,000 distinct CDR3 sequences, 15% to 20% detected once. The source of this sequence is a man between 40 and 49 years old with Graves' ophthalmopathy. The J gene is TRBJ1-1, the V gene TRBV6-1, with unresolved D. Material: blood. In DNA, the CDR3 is TGTGCCAGCACCCACGGGGAAGGGGAAGCTTTCTTT. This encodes CASTHGEGEAFF.